This TCR beta chain originates from a study of cytomegalovirus exposure and HLA in healthy donors. PCR involved 60 Vbeta and 13 Jbeta primers. Produced via immunoSEQ multiplex PCR; TCRdb's table is partial and in-frame only. The sample consists of 170,000 or so clones, over 70% of them appearing once. The CDR3 loop spans 13 amino acids. The V end was cut by 4 bases, the J end by 0 bases, with 6 bases between. CDR1 and CDR2 from the germline V gene are MGHRA and YSYEKL. The TCR comes from a man aged 25-45 years in good health and CMV-seropositive. Sequencing used PBMCs. This chain connects TRBV4-1 to TRBJ1-1; D possibly corresponds to TRBD1 (5 bases). The CDR3 loop is CASSPGVNTEAFF. CDR3 in DNA: TGCGCCAGCAGCCCGGGGGTGAACACTGAAGCTTTCTTT.